The present TCR beta chain was sequenced within a study of control samples from healthy donors and cancer patients. Clones were sequenced by immunoSEQ multiplex PCR, and TCRdb holds only the in-frame ones, with some missing. The sample has about 130,000 clones, 90% seen once; the top ten hold about 2.5%. Specimen: blood. The origin of this receptor is a man aged 18 to 29 in good health.

CDR3: CASSFRENQPQHF. The CDR3 DNA is TGTGCCAGCAGTTTCAGGGAAAATCAGCCCCAGCATTTT. This sequence joins TRBV2 and TRBJ1-5, with D perhaps TRBD1 (5 bases). Trimming removed 5 bases from V and 4 bases from J, with 9 bases in between. The CDR3 totals 13 residues. CDR1 is SNHLY and CDR2 is FYNNEI in the germline V gene.